This T cell receptor beta chain was retrieved from a study of blood T cell repertoires in COVID-19. Germline CDR1 reads SGHAT; CDR2 reads FQNNGV. With 1 base clipped from V and 8 bases from J, the junction kept 2 bases outside the gene matches. The CDR3 runs 13 residues. Per the authors' pipeline: From reference gene primer amplification, estimates of nucleated cell counts were derived. TCRdb's copy holds only in-frame clones and misses some; the assay was immunoSEQ multiplex PCR. The DNA gave D and trimming, while V, J and clone size come from that table. Here the sample spans some 60,000 clones, around 87% being singletons.

The source of this sequence is a human donor with active COVID-19. The donor label of this sample is uncertain. This sequence joins TRBV11-2 and TRBJ2-4; 7 bases are shared with TRBD2. Material for sequencing was peripheral blood. The CDR3 DNA reads TGTGCCAGCAGCTTAGCAGGGAGGGACATTCAGTACTTC. Its protein is CASSLAGRDIQYF.